The subject of this entry is one TCR beta chain. This clone was seen a handful of times. The antigen this receptor binds is unknown. Base qualities are missing; no much larger clone stands one base away. Samples from volunteer blood donors who had recovered from COVID-19 were contributed by a second Seattle source. Each collaborating institution followed its own protocols to collect whole blood in K2EDTA tubes. For TCRbeta analysis, collaborator samples were shipped as frozen whole blood, as isolated PBMCs, or as DNA extracted from either sample type. For CDR1 and CDR2, the germline V gene lists ENHRY and SYGVKD. The CDR3 measures 14 amino acids from cysteine to phenylalanine. Left in the record is the CDR3 DNA by itself, 42 bases read in frame from the first base. V gives up 10 bases and J gives up 2 bases, and the segment between their germline ends measures 16 bases. The immunoSEQ Assay, a bias-controlled multiplex PCR, was used to amplify TCRbeta CDR3 regions from genomic DNA. In the authors' own workflow: The number of nucleated cells in each sample was estimated by amplification of reference gene primers within the assay. To quantify the absolute abundance of each unique TCRbeta CDR3 rearrangement, sequence reads were collapsed and filtered. For each sample, productive Simpson clonality was calculated by taking the square root of Simpson's diversity index across productive rearrangements. In TCRdb, the immuneACCESS table is reduced to in-frame sequences with V and J assigned. These tables do not hold every clone; where another copy was compared, an unresolved V gene accounts for under half, and the others remain unexplained. V and J calls and clone size follow that table, whereas D and trimming were derived from the DNA. Within this sample are around 300,000 clones, with 89% of them counted one time only. The ten largest clonotypes hold 0.9% to 1% of the sample.

This specimen comes from a study of blood T cell repertoires in COVID-19 (dated by TCRdb to between 2020 and 2021). With respect to the entire study: Samples from collaborators originated in the United States, Italy and Spain and spanned both the acute and convalescent phases of COVID-19. Subjects who had been exposed to COVID-19, were actively infected with it, or had recovered from it provided the deeply sampled blood TCRbeta repertoires that made up the dataset. The samples were drawn from the first 160 participants of the ongoing ImmuneRACE study and from 1,254 subjects provided by 6 global collaborators. Sample metadata almost always included a de-identified subject ID, COVID-19 status, age in years and sex. The prospective study material was composed of cDNA or gDNA derived from T cells, B-cell-depleted T cells, or PBMCs. The repertoires were released in a freely available public database intended as a resource for research on the immune response to SARS-CoV-2. Where available, HLA class I and class II types were obtained from metadata supplied by the sample provider rather than from assay-based typing.

Points the paper makes about the study in general: The quantity of clinical and demographic metadata differed by source and by participant and was supplied without curation.

This sequence was found in a woman between 40 and 55 years old who had recovered from COVID-19. The V and J genes are TRBV10-3 and TRBJ2-3; no D gene call is confident. Specimen: peripheral blood. Here the CDR3 is given as CATRSGLNTDTQYF. The sequenced DNA is TGTGCCACCAGGAGTGGGCTAAACACAGATACGCAGTATTTT.